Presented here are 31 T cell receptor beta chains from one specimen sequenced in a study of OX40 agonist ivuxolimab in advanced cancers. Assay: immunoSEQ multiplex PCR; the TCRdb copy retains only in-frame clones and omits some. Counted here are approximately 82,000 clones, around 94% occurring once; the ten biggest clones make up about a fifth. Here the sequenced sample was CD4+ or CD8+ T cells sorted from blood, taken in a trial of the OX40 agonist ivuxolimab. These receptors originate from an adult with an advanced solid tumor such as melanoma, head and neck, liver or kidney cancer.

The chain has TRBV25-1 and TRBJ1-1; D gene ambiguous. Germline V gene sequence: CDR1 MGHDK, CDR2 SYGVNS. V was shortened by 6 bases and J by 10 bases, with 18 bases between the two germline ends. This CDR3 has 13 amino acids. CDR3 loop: CASSYQNGLGAFF. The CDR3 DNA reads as TGTGCCAGCAGCTATCAGAATGGCCTCGGAGCTTTCTTT.

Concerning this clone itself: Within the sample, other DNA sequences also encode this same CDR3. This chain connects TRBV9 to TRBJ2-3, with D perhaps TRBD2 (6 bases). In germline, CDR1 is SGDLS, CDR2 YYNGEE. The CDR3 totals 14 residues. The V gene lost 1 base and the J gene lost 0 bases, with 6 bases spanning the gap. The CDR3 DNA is TGTGCCAGCAGCGTAAGCGGGAGCACAGATACGCAGTATTTT. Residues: CASSVSGSTDTQYF.

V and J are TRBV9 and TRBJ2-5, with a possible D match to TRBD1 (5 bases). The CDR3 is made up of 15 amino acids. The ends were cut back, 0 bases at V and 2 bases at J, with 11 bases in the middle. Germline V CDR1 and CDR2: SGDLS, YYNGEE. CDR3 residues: CASSVVGRAQETQYF. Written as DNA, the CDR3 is TGTGCCAGCAGCGTAGTTGGCAGGGCGCAAGAGACCCAGTACTTC.

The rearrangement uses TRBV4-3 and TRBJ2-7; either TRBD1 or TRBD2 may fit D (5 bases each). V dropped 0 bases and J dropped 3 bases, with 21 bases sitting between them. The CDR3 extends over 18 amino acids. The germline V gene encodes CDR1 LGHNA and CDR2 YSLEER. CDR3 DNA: TGCGCCAGCAGCCAAGATGAAGGATGGGGGACGCACTACTACGAGCAGTACTTC. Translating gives CASSQDEGWGTHYYEQYF.

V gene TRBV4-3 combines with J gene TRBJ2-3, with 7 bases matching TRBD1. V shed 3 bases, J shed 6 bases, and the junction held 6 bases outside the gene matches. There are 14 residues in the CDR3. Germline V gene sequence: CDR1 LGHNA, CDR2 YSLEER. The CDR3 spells CASSHRGSIDTQYF. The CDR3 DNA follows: TGCGCCAGCAGCCACAGGGGGAGTATTGATACGCAGTATTTT.

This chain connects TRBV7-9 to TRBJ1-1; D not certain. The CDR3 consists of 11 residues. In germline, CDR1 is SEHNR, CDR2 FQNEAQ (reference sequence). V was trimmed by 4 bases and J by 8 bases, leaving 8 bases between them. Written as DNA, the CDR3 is TGTGCCAGCAGCTACACGTTCGAAGCTTTCTTT. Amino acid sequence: CASSYTFEAFF.

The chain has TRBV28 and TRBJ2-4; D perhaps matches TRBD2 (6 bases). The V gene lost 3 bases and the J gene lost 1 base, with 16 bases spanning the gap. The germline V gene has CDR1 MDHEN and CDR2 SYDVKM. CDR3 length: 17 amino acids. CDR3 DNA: TGTGCCAGCAGTTTGCCCTCGGAGGGTCGGGCCAAAAACATTCAGTACTTC. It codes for CASSLPSEGRAKNIQYF.

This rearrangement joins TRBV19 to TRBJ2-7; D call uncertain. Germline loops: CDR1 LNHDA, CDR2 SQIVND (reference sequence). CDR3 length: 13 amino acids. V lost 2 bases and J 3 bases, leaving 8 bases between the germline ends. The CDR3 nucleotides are TGTGCCAGTAGTATATTACCCGACTACGAGCAGTACTTC. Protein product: CASSILPDYEQYF.

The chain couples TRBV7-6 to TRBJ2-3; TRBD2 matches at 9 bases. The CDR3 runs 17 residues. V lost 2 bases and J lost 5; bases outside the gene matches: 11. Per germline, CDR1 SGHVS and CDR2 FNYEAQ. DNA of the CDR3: TGTGCCAGCAGCTTATCGCTAGCGGGACCAGTAGTAGATACGCAGTATTTT. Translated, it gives CASSLSLAGPVVDTQYF.

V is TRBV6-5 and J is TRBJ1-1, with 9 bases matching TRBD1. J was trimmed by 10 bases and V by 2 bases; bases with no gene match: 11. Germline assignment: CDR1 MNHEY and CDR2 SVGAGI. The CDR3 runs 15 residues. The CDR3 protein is CASSYTTGGGTGAFF. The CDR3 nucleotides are TGTGCCAGCAGTTACACGACAGGGGGAGGGACGGGAGCTTTCTTT.

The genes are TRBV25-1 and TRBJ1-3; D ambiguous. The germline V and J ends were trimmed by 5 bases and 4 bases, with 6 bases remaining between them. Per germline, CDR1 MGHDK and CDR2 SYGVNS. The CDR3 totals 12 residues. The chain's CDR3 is CASSPGGNTIYF. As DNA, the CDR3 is TGTGCCAGCAGTCCGGGGGGAAACACCATATATTTT.

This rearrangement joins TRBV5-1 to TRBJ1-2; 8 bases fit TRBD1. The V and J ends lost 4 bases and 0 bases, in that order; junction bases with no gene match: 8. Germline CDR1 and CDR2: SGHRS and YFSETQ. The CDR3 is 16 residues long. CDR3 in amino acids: CASSLTRDRPNYGYTF. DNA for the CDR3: TGCGCCAGCAGCCTAACGAGGGACAGGCCTAACTATGGCTACACCTTC.

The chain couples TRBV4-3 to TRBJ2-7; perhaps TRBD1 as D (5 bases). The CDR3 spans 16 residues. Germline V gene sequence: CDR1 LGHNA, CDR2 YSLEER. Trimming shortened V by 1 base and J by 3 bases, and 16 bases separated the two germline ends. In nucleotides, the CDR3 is TGCGCCAGCAGCCAAGGTTGGGGCCGAGTTTTCTACGAGCAGTACTTC. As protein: CASSQGWGRVFYEQYF.

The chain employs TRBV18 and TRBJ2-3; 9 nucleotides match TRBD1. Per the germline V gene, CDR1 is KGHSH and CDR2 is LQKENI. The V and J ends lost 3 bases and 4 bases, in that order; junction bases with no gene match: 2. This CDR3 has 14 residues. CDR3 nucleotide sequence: TGTGCCAGCTCACCCCGACAGGGGGCAGATACGCAGTATTTT. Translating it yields CASSPRQGADTQYF.

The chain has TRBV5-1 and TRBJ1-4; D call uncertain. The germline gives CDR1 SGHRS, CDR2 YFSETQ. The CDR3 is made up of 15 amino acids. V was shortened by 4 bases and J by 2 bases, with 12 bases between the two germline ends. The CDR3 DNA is TGCGCCAGCAGCGATACAGTGAGGACTAATGAAAAACTGTTTTTT. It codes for CASSDTVRTNEKLFF.

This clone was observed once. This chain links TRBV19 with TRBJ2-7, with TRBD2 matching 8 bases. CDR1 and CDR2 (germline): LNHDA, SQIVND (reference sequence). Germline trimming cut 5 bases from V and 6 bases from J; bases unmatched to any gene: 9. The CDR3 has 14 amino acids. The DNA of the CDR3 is TGTGCCAGTAGTTTGGGACTAGTAGGGGGCGAGCAGTACTTC. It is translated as CASSLGLVGGEQYF.

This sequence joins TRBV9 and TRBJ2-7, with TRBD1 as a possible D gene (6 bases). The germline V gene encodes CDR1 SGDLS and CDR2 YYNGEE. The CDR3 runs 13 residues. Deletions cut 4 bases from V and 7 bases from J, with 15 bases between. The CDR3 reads CASSPGTPIEQYF. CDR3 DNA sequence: TGTGCCAGCAGCCCCGGGACACCCATAGAGCAGTACTTC.

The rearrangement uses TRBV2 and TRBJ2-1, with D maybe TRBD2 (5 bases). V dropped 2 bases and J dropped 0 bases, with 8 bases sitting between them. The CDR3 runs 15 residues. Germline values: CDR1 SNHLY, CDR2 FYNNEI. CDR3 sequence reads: CASSERTLSYNEQFF. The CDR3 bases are TGTGCCAGCAGTGAAAGGACTCTCTCCTACAATGAGCAGTTCTTC.

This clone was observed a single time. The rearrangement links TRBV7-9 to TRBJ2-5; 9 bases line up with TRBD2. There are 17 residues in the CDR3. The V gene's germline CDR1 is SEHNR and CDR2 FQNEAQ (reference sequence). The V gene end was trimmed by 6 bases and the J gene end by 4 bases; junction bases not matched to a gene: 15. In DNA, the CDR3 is TGTGCCAGCAGTCCACCAGGGCGGGGGGGCGAGTCAGAGACCCAGTACTTC. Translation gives CASSPPGRGGESETQYF.

This chain's CDR3 is CASSSSGLAGFYEQYF. Written as DNA, the CDR3 is TGTGCCAGCAGTTCCTCTGGACTAGCGGGGTTCTACGAGCAGTACTTC. The chain is built from TRBV27 and TRBJ2-7; 12 bases align to TRBD2. CDR1 is MNHEY, CDR2 SMNVEV, per germline (reference sequence). V trimming: 4 bases; J trimming: 3 bases; junction bases outside the gene matches: 7. CDR3 length: 16 residues.

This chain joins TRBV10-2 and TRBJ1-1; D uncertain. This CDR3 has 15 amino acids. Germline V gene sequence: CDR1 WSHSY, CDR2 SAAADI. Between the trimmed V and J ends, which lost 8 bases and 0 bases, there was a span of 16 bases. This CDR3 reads CASGVVRNMNTEAFF. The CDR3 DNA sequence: TGCGCCAGCGGGGTGGTCAGAAACATGAACACTGAAGCTTTCTTT.

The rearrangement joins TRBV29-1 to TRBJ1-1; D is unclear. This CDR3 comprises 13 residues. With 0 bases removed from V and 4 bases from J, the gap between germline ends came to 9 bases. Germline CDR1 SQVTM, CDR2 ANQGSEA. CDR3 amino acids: CSVEDTVITEAFF. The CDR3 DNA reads TGCAGCGTTGAAGACACAGTGATCACTGAAGCTTTCTTT.

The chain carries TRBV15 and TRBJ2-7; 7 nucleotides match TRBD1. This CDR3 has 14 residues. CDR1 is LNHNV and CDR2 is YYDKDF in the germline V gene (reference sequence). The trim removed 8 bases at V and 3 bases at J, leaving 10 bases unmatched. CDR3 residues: CATRYSRDSYEQYF. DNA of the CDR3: TGTGCCACCCGATACAGTAGGGACAGCTACGAGCAGTACTTC.

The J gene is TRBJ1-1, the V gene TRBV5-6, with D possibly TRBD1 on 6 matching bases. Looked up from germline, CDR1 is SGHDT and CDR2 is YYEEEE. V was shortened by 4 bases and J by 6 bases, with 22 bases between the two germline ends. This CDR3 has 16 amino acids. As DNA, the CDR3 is TGTGCCAGCAGCGGGGGCCCGGTTGGATTAATCGCTGAAGCTTTCTTT. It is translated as CASSGGPVGLIAEAFF. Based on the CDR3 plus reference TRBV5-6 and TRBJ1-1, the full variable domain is DAGVTQSPTHLIKTRGQQVTLRCSPKSGHDTVSWYQQALGQGPQFIFQYYEEEERQRGNFPDRFSGHQFPNYSSELNVNALLLGDSALYLCASSGGPVGLIAEAFFGQGTRLTVV.

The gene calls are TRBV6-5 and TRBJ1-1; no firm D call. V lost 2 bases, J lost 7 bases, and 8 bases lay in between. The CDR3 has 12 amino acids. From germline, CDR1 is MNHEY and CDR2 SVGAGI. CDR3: CASSYIGYEAFF. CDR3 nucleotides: TGTGCCAGCAGTTACATTGGTTATGAAGCTTTCTTT.

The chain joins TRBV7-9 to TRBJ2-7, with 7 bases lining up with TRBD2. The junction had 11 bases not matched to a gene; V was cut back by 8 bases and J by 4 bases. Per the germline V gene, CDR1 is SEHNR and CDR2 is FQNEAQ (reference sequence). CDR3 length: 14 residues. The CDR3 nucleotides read TGTGCCAGCCACGACTTAGCGGGCACTTACGAGCAGTACTTC. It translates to CASHDLAGTYEQYF.

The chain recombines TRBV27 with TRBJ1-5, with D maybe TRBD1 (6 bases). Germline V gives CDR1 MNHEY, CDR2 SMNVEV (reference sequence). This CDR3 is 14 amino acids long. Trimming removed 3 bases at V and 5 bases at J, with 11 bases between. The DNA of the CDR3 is TGTGCCAGCAGTTTGAGGGCAGGGGATCAGCCCCAGCATTTT. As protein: CASSLRAGDQPQHF.

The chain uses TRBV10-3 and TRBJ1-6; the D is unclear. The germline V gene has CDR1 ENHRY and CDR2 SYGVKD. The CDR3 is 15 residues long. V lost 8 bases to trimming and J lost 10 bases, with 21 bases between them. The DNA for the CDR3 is TGTGCCATCGGGAAAGACCTGAGTTCGAGCTCACCCCTCCACTTT. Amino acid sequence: CAIGKDLSSSSPLHF.

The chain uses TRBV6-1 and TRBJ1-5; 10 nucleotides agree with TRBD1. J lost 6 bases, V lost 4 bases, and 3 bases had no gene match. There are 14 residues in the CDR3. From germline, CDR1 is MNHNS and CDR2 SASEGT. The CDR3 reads CASSVRQGAQPQHF. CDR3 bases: TGTGCCAGCAGTGTTCGACAGGGGGCTCAGCCCCAGCATTTT.

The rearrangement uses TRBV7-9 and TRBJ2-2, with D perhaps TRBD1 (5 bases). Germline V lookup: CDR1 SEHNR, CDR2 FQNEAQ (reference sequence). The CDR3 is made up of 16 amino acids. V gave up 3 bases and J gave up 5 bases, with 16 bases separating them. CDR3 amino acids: CASSFPWAGKTGELFF. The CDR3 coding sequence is TGTGCCAGCAGCTTCCCCTGGGCAGGGAAGACCGGGGAGCTGTTTTTT.

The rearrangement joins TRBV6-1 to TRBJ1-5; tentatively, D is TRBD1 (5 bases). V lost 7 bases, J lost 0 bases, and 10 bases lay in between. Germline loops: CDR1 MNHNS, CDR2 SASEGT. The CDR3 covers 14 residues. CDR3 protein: CASNPGLSNQPQHF. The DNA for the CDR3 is TGTGCCAGCAACCCGGGGCTTAGCAATCAGCCCCAGCATTTT.